This T cell receptor (beta chain) was identified in a study of cytomegalovirus exposure and HLA in healthy donors. General study points: Earlier analysis found most TCR beta V segments productive about 87% or about 30% of the time.

Notes on this clone: Its specificity is unknown.

This CDR3 is built from 13 residues. Trimming removed 7 bases from V and 7 bases from J, with 16 bases in between. Germline CDR1 SQVTM, CDR2 ANQGSEA. Both 60 Vbeta primers and 13 Jbeta primers went into the PCR. TCRdb's copy holds only in-frame clones and misses some; the assay was immunoSEQ multiplex PCR. The table lists more than 95,000 clones, around three quarters of them singletons, with approximately 6.5% in the top ten. The rearrangement uses TRBV29-1 and TRBJ1-4; D ambiguous. The TCR comes from a woman aged 40 to 50 in good health and CMV-seronegative. Input material: PBMCs. For the CDR3, the DNA is TGCAGCGACGACCACAAACTAATTGAAAAACTGTTTTTT. Translation gives CSDDHKLIEKLFF.